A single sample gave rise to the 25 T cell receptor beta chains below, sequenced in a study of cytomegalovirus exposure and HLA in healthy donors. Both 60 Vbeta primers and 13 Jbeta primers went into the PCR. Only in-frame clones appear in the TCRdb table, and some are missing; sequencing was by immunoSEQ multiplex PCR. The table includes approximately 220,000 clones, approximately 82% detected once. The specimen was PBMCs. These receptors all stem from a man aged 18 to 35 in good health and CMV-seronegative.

Here the CDR3 reads CASSHTDKNTEAFF. The CDR3 nucleotides read TGTGCCAGCAGCCACACCGACAAGAACACTGAAGCTTTCTTT. The rearrangement uses TRBV4-2 and TRBJ1-1; D unresolved. This CDR3 has 14 amino acids. Trimming removed 3 bases at V and 1 base at J, with 9 bases between. Per the germline V gene, CDR1 is LGHNA and CDR2 is YNFKEQ.

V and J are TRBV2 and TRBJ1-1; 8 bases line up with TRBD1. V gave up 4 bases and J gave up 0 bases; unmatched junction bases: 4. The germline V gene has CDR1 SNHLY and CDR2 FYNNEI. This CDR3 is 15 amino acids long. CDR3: CASSVGQAMNTEAFF. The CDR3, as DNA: TGTGCCAGCAGTGTGGGACAGGCTATGAACACTGAAGCTTTCTTT.

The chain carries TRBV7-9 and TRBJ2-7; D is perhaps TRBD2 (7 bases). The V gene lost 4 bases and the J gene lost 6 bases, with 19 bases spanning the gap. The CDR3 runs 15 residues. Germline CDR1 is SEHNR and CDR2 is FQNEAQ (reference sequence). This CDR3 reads CASSSRLRGAGEQYF. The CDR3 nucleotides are TGTGCCAGCAGCTCTAGACTTCGGGGGGCTGGCGAGCAGTACTTC.

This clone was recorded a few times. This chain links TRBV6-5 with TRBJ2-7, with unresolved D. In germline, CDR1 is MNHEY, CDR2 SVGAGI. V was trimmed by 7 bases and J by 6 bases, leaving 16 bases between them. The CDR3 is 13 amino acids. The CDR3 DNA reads TGTGCCAGCACCCCACCCGGTGTCACCGAGCAGTACTTC. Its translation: CASTPPGVTEQYF.

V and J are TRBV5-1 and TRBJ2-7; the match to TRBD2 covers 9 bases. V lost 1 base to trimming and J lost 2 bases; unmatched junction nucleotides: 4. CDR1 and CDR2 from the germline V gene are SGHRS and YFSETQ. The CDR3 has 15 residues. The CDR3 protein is CASSLFASGAYEQYF. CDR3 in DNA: TGCGCCAGCAGCTTGTTTGCTAGCGGGGCCTACGAGCAGTACTTC.

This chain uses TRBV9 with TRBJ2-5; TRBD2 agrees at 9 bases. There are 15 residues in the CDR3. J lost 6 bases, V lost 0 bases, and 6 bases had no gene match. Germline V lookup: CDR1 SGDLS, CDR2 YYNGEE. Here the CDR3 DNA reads TGTGCCAGCAGCGTAGAGTCTCTAGCGGGGCAGACCCAGTACTTC. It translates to CASSVESLAGQTQYF.

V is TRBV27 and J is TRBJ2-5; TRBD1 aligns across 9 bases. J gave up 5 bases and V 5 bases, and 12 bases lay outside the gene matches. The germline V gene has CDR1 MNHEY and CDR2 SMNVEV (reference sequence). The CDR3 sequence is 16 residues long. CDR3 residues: CASSAYYRGLGETQYF. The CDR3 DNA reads TGTGCCAGCAGTGCCTACTACAGGGGGCTGGGGGAGACCCAGTACTTC.

The DNA for the CDR3 is TGTGCCAGTAGTATGGGGGACTCCCAATACAATGAGCAGTTCTTC. Amino acid sequence: CASSMGDSQYNEQFF. J is TRBJ2-1 and V is TRBV19; possibly TRBD2 for D (6 bases). The germline V gene encodes CDR1 LNHDA and CDR2 SQIVND (reference sequence). The CDR3 sequence is 15 residues long. V was cut by 3 bases and J by 4 bases, with 13 bases left in between.

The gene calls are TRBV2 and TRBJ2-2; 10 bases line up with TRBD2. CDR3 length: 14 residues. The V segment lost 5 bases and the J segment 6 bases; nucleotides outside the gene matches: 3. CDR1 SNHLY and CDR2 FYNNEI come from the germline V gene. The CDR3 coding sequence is TGTGCCAGCAGTAGAAGCGGGGGGGCCGGGGAGCTGTTTTTT. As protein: CASSRSGGAGELFF.

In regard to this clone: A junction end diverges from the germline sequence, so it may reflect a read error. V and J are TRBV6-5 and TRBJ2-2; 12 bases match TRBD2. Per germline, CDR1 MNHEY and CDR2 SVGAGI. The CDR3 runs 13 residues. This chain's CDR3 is CASSPPSGRDLFF. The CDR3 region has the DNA TGTGCCAGCAGTCCCCCTAGCGGGAGGGACCTGTTTTTT.

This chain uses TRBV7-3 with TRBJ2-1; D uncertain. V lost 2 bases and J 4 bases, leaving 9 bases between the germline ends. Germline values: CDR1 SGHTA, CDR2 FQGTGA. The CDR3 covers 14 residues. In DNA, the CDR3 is TGTGCCAGCAGCTTAGAGCGAGTGTACAATGAGCAGTTCTTC. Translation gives CASSLERVYNEQFF.

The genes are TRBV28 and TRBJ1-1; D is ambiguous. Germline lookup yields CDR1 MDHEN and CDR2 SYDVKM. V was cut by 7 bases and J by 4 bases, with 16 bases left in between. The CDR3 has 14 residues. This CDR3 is CASISQATRTEAFF. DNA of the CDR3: TGTGCCAGCATCTCACAAGCGACTCGCACTGAAGCTTTCTTT.

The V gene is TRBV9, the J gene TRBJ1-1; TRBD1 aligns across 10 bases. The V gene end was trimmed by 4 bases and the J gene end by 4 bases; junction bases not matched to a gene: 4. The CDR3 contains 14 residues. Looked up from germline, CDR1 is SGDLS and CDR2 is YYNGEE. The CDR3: CASSPGQGFTEAFF. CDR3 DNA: TGTGCCAGCAGCCCGGGACAGGGGTTCACTGAAGCTTTCTTT.

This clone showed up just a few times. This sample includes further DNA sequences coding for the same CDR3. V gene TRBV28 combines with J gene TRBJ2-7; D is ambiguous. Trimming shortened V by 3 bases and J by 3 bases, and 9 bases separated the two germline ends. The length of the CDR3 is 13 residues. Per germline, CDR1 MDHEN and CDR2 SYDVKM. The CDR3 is CASSFPGLYEQYF. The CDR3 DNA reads TGTGCCAGCAGTTTTCCGGGTCTCTACGAGCAGTACTTC.

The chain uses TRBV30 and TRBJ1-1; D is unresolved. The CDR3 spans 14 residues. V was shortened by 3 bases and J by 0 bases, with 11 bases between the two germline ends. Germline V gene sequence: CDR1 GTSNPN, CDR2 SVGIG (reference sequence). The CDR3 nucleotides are TGTGCCTGGAGGGGAGGCCCAATGAACACTGAAGCTTTCTTT. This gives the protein CAWRGGPMNTEAFF.

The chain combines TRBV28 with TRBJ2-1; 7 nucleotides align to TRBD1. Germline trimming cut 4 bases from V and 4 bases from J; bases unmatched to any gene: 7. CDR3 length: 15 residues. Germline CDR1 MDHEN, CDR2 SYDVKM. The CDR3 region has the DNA TGTGCCAGCAGTTCCGGACAGGTAGGGTACAATGAGCAGTTCTTC. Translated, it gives CASSSGQVGYNEQFF.

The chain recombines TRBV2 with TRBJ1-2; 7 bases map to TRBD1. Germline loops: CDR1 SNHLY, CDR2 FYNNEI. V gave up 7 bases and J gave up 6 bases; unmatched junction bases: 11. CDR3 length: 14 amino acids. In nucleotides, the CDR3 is TGTGCCAGCACCGAGGGGCAGGGGGAGAATGGCTACACCTTC. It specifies CASTEGQGENGYTF.

The CDR3 loop is CASSPLDIWDYGYTF. The CDR3 nucleotides are TGTGCCAGCTCACCCCTGGACATATGGGACTATGGCTACACCTTC. The rearrangement uses TRBV18 and TRBJ1-2, with D possibly TRBD1 on 5 matching bases. The V gene lost 3 bases and the J gene lost 3 bases, with 14 bases spanning the gap. CDR1 and CDR2 (germline): KGHSH, LQKENI. This CDR3 spans 15 amino acids.

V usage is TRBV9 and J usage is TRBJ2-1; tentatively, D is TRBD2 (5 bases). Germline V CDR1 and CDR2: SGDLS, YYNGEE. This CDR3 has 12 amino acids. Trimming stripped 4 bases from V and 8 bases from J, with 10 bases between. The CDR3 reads CASSQDWDEQFF. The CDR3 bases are TGTGCCAGCAGCCAGGACTGGGATGAGCAGTTCTTC.

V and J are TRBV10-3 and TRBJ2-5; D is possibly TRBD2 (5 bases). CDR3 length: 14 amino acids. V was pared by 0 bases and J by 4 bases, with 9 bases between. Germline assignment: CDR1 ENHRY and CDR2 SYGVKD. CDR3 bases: TGTGCCATCAGTGAGTCGGGGAGTAGAGAGACCCAGTACTTC. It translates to CAISESGSRETQYF.

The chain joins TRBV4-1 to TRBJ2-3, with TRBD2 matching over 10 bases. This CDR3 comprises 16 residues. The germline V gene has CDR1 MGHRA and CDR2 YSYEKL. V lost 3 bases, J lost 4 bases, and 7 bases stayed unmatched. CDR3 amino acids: CASSHRASGSADTQYF. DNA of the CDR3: TGCGCCAGCAGCCATCGGGCTAGCGGGAGTGCAGATACGCAGTATTTT.

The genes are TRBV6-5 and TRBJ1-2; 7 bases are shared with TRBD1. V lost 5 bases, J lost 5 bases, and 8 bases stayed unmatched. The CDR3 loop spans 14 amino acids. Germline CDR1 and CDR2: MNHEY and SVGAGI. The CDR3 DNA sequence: TGTGCCAGCAGTACCCGGGACAGCTTATATGGCTACACCTTC. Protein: CASSTRDSLYGYTF.

The CDR3 nucleotides are TGTGCCATCAGTGAAAGCTTGAGCCGAGCGGGCGACAATGAGCAGTTCTTC. Amino acid sequence: CAISESLSRAGDNEQFF. The chain combines TRBV10-3 with TRBJ2-1; weak D call: TRBD2 (6 bases). The CDR3 consists of 17 residues. The V and J ends lost 3 bases and 5 bases respectively, with 20 bases between them. Germline lookup yields CDR1 ENHRY and CDR2 SYGVKD.

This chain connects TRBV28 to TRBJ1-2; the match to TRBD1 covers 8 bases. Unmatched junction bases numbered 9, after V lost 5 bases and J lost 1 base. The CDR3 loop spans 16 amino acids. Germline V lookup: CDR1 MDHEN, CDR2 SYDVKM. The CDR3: CASSPRGQEFNYGYTF. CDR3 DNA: TGTGCCAGCAGTCCGAGGGGACAGGAATTTAACTATGGCTACACCTTC.

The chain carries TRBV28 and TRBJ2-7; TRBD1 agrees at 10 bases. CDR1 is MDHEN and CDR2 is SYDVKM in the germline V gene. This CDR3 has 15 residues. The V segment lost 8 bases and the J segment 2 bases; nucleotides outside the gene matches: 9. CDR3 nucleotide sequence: TGTGCCAGCGTCCCCGGGACAGGGGTCCCCTACGAGCAGTACTTC. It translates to CASVPGTGVPYEQYF. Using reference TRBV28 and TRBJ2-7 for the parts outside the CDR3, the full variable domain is DVKVTQSSRYLVKRTGEKVFLECVQDMDHENMFWYRQDPGLGLRLIYFSYDVKMKEKGDIPEGYSVSREKKERFSLILESASTNQTSMYLCASVPGTGVPYEQYFGPGTRLTVT.